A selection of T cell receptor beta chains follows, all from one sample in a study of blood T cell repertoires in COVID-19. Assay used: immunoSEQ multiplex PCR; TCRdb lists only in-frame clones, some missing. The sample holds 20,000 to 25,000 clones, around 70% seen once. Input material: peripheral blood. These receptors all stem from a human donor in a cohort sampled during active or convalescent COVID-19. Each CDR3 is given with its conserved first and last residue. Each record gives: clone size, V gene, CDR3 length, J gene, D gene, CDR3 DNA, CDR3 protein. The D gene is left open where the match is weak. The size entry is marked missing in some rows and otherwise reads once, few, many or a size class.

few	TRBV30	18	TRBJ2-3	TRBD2	TGTGCCTGGAGTACCGTCGGGCTAGCGGGAGAGAAGACAGATACGCAGTATTTT	CAWSTVGLAGEKTDTQYF
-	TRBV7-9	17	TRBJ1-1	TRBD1	TGTGCCAGCAGCTCCGACCGCAGGGGGGCCGGGGCCACTGAAGCTTTCTTT	CASSSDRRGAGATEAFF
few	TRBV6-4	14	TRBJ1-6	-	TGTGCCAGCAGTGATCAGGGCGCTAATTCACCCCTCCACTTT	CASSDQGANSPLHF
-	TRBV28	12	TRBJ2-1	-	TGTGCCAGCAGTTTTCAGGGCAATGAGCAGTTCTTC	CASSFQGNEQFF
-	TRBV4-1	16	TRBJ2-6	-	TGCGCCAGCAGCCAAGGGTGGGGGCTGGGGGCCAACGTCCTGACTTTC	CASSQGWGLGANVLTF
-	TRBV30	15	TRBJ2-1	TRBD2	TGTGCCTGGAGTGTTGGACTAGCGGGTAGAAATGAGCAGTTCTTC	CAWSVGLAGRNEQFF
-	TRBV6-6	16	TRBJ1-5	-	TGTGCCAGCAGTTACCCCCGCAGCGATGGTAATCAGCCCCAGCATTTT	CASSYPRSDGNQPQHF
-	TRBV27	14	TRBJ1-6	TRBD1	TGTGCCAGCAGTTGGGACAGCAATAATTCACCCCTCCACTTT	CASSWDSNNSPLHF
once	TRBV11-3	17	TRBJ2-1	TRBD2	TGTGCCAGCAGCCCTCGTCCGGGACTAGCGGTTTACAATGAGCAGTTCTTC	CASSPRPGLAVYNEQFF
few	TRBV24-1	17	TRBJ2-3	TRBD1	TGTGCCACCAGTGATTTACAGACAGGGGGAACCACAGATACGCAGTATTTT	CATSDLQTGGTTDTQYF
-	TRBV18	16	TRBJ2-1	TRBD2	TGTGCCAGCTCACCCCGACTAGCGGGGGCATACAATGAGCAGTTCTTC	CASSPRLAGAYNEQFF
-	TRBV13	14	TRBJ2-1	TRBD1	TGTGCCAGCAGCTTAGGGACAGGGTGGTATGAGCAGTTCTTC	CASSLGTGWYEQFF
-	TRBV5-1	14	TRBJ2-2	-	TGCGCCAGCAGCTTGGGGGGCCCCGCCCGGGAGCTGTTTTTT	CASSLGGPARELFF
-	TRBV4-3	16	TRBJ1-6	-	TGCGCCAGCAGCCAAGCTAGGGGGATCAATAATTCACCCCTCCACTTT	CASSQARGINNSPLHF
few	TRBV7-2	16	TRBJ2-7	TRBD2	TGTGCCAGCAGCTTATACTCCACTAGCGGGAGCTACGAGCAGTACTTC	CASSLYSTSGSYEQYF
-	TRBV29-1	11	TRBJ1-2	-	TGCAGCGTTCTACTTAACTATGGCTACACCTTC	CSVLLNYGYTF
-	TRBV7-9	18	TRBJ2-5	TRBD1	TGTGCCAGCGGGCGTGGACAGGGGGCGGTGAAACTCCGGGAGACCCAGTACTTC	CASGRGQGAVKLRETQYF
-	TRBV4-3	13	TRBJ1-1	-	TGCGCCAGCAGCCAAGATCGAGGGGGAAAAGCTTTCTTT	CASSQDRGGKAFF
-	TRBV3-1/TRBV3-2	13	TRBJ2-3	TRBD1	TGTGCCAGCAGCTATTTGGGACAGGGAGAGGAATATTTT	CASSYLGQGEEYF
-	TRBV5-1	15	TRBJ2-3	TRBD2	TGCGCCACTTCCCCAGCGGGGGGGAGTACAGATACGCAGTATTTT	CATSPAGGSTDTQYF
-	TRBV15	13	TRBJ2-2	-	TGTGCCACCAGCCGGGAGAACACCGGGGAGCTGTTTTTT	CATSRENTGELFF
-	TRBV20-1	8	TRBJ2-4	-	TGCAGTGCTCAGGGTCTCCACTTC	CSAQGLHF
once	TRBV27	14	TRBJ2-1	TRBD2	TGTGCCAGCAGTTTTAGCGGGGGGGCCCCCGGGCAGTTCTTC	CASSFSGGAPGQFF
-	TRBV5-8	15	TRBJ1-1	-	TGTGCCAGCAGCCGCGGTTTGGATTTGGCCACTGAAGCTTTCTTT	CASSRGLDLATEAFF
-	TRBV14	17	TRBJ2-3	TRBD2	TGTGCCAGCAGCCAACCTGGACTAGCGGGGCTCACAGATACGCAGTATTTT	CASSQPGLAGLTDTQYF
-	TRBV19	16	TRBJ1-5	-	TGTGCCAGTAGTGAGCTCTGGGGGGGCTGGGATCAGCCCCAGCATTTT	CASSELWGGWDQPQHF
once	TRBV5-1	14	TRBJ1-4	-	TGCGCCAGCAGCTTAGGCCAGGGGAACGAAAAACTGTTTTTT	CASSLGQGNEKLFF
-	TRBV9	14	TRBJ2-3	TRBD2	TGTGCCAGCAGCGTATCACGGGAGGGCCTTACGCAGTATTTT	CASSVSREGLTQYF
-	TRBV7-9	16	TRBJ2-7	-	TGTGCCAGCAGCTTAAGAATTCAGGGGATCGCCTACGAGCAGTACTTC	CASSLRIQGIAYEQYF
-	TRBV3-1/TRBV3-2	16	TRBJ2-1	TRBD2	TGTGCCAGCAGCCAGGATACGGGACTAGGGGGGAATGAGCAGTTCTTC	CASSQDTGLGGNEQFF
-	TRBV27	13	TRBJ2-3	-	TGTGCCAGCAGTTTAGGCACCACAGATACGCAGTATTTT	CASSLGTTDTQYF
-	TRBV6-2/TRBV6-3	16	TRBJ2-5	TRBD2	TGTGCCAGCAGTTTTCGTAGCGGGAGGGCCGCAGAGACCCAGTACTTC	CASSFRSGRAAETQYF
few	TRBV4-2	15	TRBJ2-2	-	TGTGCCAGCAGCCAAGTTGGCGGCCCGACCGGGGAGCTGTTTTTT	CASSQVGGPTGELFF
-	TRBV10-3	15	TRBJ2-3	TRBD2	TGTGCCATCAGTGAGACTAGCGGGAGGACAGATACGCAGTATTTT	CAISETSGRTDTQYF
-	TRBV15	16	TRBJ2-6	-	TGTGCCACCAGCAGAGGATACAGTGCCGGGGCCAACGTCCTGACTTTC	CATSRGYSAGANVLTF
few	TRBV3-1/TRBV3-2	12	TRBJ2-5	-	TGTGCCAGCAGCCACCCCGAGGGTCCCCAGTACTTC	CASSHPEGPQYF
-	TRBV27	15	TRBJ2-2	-	TGTGCCAGCAGACCCGGACAGACGAACACCGGGGAGCTGTTTTTT	CASRPGQTNTGELFF
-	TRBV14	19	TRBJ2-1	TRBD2	TGTGCCAGCAGCCAAGGAGGGACTAGCGGGAGGAGGGACAGGAATGAGCAGTTCTTC	CASSQGGTSGRRDRNEQFF
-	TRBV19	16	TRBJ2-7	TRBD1	TGTGCCAGTAGCCTGCTAGGGACAGGGGGCAAGTACGAGCAGTACTTC	CASSLLGTGGKYEQYF
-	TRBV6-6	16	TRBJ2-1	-	TGTGCCAGCAGTTATCAACAGGGTAATTCAAGGAATGAGCAGTTCTTC	CASSYQQGNSRNEQFF
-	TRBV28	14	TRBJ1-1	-	TGTGCCAGCACCTGGGGGGGCCAGAACACTGAAGCTTTCTTT	CASTWGGQNTEAFF
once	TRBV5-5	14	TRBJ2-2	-	TGTGCCAGCAGGCCGACAGAGAACACCGGGGAGCTGTTTTTT	CASRPTENTGELFF
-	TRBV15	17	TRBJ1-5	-	TGTGCCACCAGCAGAGGTTCCGGGGGGGGCAGGGGTCAGCCCCAGCATTTT	CATSRGSGGGRGQPQHF
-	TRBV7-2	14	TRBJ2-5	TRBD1	TGTGCCAGCAGCTTCCACAGGGGCGGAGAGACCCAGTACTTC	CASSFHRGGETQYF
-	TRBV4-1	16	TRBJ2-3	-	TGCGCCAGCAGCCAGCCATTTAGTACTAGCACAGATACGCAGTATTTT	CASSQPFSTSTDTQYF
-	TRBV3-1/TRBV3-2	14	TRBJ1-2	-	TGTGCCAGCAGCCAAGATGTGGGCCGGAGGGGCTACACCTTC	CASSQDVGRRGYTF
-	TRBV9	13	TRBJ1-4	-	TGTGCCAGCAGCGTAGACCCGTCGGGGAAACTGTTTTTT	CASSVDPSGKLFF
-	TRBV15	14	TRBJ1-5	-	TGTGCCACCAGCACCTGGACAAATCAGGAGCCCCAGCATTTT	CATSTWTNQEPQHF
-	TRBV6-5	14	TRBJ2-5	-	TGTGCCAGCAGGGTCAGGGGTCCCCAAGAGACCCAGTACTTC	CASRVRGPQETQYF
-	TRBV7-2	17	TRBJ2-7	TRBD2	TGTGCCAGCAGCCGGGTGGGGACTAGCGGGAGTCGGGACGAGCAGTACTTC	CASSRVGTSGSRDEQYF
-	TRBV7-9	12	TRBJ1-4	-	TGTGCCAGCCAAGGTCGGGATGAAAAACTGTTTTTT	CASQGRDEKLFF
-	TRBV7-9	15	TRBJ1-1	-	TGTGCCAGCAGCTATAGGACAAAAATGAACACTGAAGCTTTCTTT	CASSYRTKMNTEAFF
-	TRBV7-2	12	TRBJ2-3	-	TGTGCCAGCAGCCCGTATACAGATACGCAGTATTTT	CASSPYTDTQYF
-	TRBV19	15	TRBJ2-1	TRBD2	TGTGCCAGTAGCCGACTAGCGGGGGGGCTCAATGAGCAGTTCTTC	CASSRLAGGLNEQFF